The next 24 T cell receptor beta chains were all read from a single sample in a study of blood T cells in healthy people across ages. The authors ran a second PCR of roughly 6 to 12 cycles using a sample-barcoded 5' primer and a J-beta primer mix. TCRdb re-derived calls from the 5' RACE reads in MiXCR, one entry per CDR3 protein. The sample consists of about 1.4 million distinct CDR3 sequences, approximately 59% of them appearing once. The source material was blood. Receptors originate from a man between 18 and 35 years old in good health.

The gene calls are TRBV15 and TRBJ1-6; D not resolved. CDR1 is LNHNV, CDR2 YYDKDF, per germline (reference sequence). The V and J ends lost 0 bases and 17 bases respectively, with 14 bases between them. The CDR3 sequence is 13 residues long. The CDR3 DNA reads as TGTGCCACCAGCAGAGATACGGGCACTATCATCCACTTT. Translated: CATSRDTGTIIHF.

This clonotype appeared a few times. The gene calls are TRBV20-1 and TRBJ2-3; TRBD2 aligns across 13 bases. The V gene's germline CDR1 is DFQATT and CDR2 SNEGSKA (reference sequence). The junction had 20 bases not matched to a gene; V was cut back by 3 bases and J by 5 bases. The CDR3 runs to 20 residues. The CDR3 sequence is CSASGINTKTSGGWRDTQYF. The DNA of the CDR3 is TGCAGTGCTAGCGGAATAAATACCAAGACTAGCGGGGGGTGGAGAGATACGCAGTATTTT.

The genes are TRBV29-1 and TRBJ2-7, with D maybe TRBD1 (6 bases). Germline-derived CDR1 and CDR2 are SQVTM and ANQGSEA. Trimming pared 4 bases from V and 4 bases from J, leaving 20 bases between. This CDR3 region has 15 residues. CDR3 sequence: CSVASGGRTVYEQYF. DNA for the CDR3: TGCAGCGTTGCAAGTGGGGGCCGCACGGTTTACGAGCAGTACTTC.

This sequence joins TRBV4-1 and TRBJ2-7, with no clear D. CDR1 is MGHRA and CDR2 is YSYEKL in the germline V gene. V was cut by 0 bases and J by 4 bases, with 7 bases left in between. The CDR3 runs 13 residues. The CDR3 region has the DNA TGCGCCAGCAGCCAAGAGCAGGATTACGAGCAGTACTTC. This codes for CASSQEQDYEQYF.

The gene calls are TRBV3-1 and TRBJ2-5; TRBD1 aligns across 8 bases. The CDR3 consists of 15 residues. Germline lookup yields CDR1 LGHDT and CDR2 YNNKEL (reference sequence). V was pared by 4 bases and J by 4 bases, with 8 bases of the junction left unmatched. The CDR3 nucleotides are TGTGCCAGCAGCCGGAAGAGGGACAGGTCAGAGACCCAGTACTTC. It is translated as CASSRKRDRSETQYF.

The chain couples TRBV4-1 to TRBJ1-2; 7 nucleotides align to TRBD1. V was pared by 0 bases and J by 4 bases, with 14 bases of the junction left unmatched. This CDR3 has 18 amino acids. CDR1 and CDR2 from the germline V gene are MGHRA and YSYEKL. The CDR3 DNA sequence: TGCGCCAGCAGCCAAGATTGGAGGGGGCCAGGGGGTGGCTATGGCTACACCTTC. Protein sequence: CASSQDWRGPGGGYGYTF.

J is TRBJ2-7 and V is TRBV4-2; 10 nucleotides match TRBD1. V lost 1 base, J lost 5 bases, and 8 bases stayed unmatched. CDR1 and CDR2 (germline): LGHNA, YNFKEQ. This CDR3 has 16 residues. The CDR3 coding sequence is TGTGCCAGCAGCCAAGCTCTCGGACAGGGGGAGGACGAGCAGTACTTC. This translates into CASSQALGQGEDEQYF.

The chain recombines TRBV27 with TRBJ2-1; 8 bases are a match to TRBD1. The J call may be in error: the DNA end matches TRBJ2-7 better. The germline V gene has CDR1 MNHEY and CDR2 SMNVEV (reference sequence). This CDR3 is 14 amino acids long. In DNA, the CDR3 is TGTGCCAGCAGTTTACACAGGGGGGAAGGCGAGCAGTACTTC. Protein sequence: CASSLHRGEGEQYF.

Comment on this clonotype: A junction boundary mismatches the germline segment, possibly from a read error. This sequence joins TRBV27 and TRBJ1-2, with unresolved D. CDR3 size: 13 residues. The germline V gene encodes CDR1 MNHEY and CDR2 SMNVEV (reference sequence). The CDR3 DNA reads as TGTGCCAGCAGTTTGTGGGCGGGGAATGGCTCCACCTTC. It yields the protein CASSLWAGNGSTF.

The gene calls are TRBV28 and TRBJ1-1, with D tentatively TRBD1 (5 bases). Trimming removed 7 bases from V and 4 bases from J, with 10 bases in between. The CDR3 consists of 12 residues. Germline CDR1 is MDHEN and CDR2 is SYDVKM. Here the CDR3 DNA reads TGTGCCAGCACGGGGGGGATCACTGAAGCTTTCTTT. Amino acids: CASTGGITEAFF.

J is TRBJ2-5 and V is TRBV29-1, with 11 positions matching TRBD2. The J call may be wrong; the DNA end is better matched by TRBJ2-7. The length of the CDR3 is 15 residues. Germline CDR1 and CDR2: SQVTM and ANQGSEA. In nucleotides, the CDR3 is TGCAGCGTTTTCGTTAGCGGGAGGGCCCTCCACGAGCAGTACTTC. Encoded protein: CSVFVSGRALHEQYF.

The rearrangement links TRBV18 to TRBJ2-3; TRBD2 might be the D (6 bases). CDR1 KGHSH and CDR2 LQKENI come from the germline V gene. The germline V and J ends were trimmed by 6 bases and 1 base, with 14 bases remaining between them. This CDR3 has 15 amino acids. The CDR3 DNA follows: TGTGCCAGCTCCGTAGTTACGGGGGGCACAGATACGCAGTATTTT. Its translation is CASSVVTGGTDTQYF. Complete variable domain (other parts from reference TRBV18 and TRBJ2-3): NAGVMQNPRHLVRRRGQEARLRCSPMKGHSHVYWYRQLPEEGLKFMVYLQKENIIDESGMPKERFSAEFPKEGPSILRIQQVVRGDSAAYFCASSVVTGGTDTQYFGPGTRLTVL.

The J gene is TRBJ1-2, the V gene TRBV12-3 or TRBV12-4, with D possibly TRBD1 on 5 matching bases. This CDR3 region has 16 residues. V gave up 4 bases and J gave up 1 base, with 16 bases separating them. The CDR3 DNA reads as TGTGCCAGCAGTTCCCCCGCTATGACAGATAACTATGGCTACACCTTC. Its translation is CASSSPAMTDNYGYTF.

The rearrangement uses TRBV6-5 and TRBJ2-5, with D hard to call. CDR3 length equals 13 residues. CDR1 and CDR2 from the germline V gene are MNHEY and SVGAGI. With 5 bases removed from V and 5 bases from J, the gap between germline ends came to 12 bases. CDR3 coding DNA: TGTGCCAGCAGTGACGGAGATTGGGAGACCCAGTACTTC. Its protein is CASSDGDWETQYF.

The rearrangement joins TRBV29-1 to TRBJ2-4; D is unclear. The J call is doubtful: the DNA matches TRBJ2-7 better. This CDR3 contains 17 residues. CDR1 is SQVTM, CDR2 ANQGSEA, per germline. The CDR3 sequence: CSVEASEILVGQYEQYF. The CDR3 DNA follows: TGCAGCGTTGAAGCGAGCGAAATATTGGTAGGGCAGTACGAGCAGTACTTC.

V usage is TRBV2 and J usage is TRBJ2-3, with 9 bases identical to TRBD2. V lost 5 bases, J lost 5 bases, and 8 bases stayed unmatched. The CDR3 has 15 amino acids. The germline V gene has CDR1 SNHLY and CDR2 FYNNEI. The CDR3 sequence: CASSLLREGEDTQYF. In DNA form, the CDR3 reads TGTGCCAGCAGTTTGTTGCGGGAGGGGGAAGATACGCAGTATTTT.

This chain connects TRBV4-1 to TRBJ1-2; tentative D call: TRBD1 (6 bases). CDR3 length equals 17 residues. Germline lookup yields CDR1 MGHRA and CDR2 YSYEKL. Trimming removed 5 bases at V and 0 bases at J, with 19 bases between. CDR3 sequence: CASSTQTGPTANYGYTF. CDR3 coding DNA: TGCGCCAGCAGCACCCAGACAGGCCCCACTGCTAACTATGGCTACACCTTC.

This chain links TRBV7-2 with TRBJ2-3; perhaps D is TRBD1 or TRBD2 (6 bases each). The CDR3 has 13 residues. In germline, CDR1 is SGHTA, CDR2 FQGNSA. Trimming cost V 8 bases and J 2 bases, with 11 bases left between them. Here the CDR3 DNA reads TGTGCCAGCCGGGGGCCAAACACAGATACGCAGTATTTT. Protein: CASRGPNTDTQYF. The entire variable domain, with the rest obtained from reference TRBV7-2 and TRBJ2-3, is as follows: GAGVSQSPSNKVTEKGKDVELRCDPISGHTALYWYRQSLGQGLEFLIYFQGNSAPDKSGLPSDRFSAERTGGSVSTLTIQRTQQEDSAVYLCASRGPNTDTQYFGPGTRLTVL.

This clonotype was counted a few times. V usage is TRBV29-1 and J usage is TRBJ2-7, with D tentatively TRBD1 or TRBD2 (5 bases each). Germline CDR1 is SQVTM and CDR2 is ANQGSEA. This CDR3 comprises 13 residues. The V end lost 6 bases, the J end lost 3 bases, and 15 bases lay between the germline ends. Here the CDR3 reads CSVSGTENYEQYF. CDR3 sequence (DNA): TGCAGCGTCTCCGGGACCGAGAACTACGAGCAGTACTTC.

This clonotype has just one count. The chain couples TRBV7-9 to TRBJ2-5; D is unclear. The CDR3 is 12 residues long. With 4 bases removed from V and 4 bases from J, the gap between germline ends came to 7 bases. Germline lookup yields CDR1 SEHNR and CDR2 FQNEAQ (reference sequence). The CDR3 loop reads CASSSTLETQYF. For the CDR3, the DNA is TGTGCCAGCAGCTCCACTCTAGAGACCCAGTACTTC.

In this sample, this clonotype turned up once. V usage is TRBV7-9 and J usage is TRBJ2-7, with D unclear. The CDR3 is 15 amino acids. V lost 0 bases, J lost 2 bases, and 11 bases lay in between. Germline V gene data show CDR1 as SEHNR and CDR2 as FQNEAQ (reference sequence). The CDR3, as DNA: TGTGCCAGCAGCTTAGCTCAGGACCATGCCTACGAGCAGTACTTC. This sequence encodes CASSLAQDHAYEQYF.

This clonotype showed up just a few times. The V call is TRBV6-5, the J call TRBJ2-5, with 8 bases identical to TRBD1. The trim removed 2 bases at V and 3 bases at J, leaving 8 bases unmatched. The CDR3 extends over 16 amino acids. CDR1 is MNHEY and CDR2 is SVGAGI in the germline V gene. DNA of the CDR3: TGTGCCAGCAGTTACGGGCAGGGGGCTGGGGAAGAGACCCAGTACTTC. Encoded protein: CASSYGQGAGEETQYF.

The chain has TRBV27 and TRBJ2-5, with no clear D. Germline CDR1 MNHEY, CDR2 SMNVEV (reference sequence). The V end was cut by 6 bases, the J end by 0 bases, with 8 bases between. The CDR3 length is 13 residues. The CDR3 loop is CASSSEYQETQYF. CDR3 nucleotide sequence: TGTGCCAGCAGCTCCGAGTACCAAGAGACCCAGTACTTC.

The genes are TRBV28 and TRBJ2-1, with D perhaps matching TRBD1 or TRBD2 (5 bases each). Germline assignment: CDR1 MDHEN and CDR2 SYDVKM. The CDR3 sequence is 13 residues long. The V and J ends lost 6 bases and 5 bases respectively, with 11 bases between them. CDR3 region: CASRGTPHNEQFF. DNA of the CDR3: TGTGCCAGCAGGGGGACCCCTCACAATGAGCAGTTCTTC.